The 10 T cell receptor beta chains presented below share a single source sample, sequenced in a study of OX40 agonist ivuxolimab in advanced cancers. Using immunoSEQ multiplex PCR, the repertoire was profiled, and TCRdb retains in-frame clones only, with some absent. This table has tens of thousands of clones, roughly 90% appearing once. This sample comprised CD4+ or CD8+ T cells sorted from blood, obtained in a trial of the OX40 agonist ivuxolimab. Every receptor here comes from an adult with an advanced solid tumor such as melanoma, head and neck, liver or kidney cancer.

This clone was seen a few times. CDR3 DNA sequence: TGCGCCAGCAGCCAAGATATGGAAGCCTCAGAGCAGTACTTC. This translates into CASSQDMEASEQYF. The chain employs TRBV4-3 and TRBJ2-7; D is unresolved. Germline CDR1 reads LGHNA; CDR2 reads YSLEER. The V end was cut by 0 bases, the J end by 7 bases, with 13 bases between. There are 14 residues in the CDR3.

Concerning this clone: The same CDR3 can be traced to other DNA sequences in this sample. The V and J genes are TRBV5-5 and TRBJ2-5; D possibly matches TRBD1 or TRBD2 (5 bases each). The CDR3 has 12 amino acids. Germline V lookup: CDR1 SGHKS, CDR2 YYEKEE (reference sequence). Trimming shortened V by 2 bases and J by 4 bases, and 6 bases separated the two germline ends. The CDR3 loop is CASSFGGETQYF. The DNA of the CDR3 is TGTGCCAGCAGCTTTGGGGGAGAGACCCAGTACTTC.

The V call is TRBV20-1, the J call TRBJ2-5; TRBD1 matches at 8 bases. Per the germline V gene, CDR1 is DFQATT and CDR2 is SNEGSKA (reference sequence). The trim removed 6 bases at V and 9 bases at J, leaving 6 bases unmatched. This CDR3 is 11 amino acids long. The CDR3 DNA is TGCAGTGCGACAGGGGAACAGGCCCAGTACTTC. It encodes CSATGEQAQYF.

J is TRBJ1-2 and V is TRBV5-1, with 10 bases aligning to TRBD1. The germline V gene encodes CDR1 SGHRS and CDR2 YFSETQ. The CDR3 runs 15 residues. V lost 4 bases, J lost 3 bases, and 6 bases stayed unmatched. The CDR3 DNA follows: TGCGCCAGCAGCCCCACGACAGGGGGCTACTATGGCTACACCTTC. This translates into CASSPTTGGYYGYTF.

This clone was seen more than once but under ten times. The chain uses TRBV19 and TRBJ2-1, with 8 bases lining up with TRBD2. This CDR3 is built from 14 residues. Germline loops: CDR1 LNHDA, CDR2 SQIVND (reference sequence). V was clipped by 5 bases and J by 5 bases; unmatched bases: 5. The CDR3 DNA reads TGTGCCAGTAGTCTGGGCGGGAGGAACAATGAGCAGTTCTTC. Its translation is CASSLGGRNNEQFF.

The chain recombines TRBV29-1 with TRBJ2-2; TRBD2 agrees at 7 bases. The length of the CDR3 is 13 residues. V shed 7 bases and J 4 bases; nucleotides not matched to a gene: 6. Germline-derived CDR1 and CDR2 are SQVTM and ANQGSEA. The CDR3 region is CSGGGRGTGELFF. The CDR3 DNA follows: TGCAGCGGGGGGGGAAGGGGCACCGGGGAGCTGTTTTTT.

In DNA, the CDR3 is TGTGCCACCAGCAGAGACGTCCAAGAGACCCAGTACTTC. It is translated as CATSRDVQETQYF. This chain connects TRBV15 to TRBJ2-5; no definite D call. There are 13 residues in the CDR3. CDR1 and CDR2 (germline): LNHNV, YYDKDF (reference sequence). The V and J ends lost 0 bases and 1 base respectively, with 3 bases between them. Filled out from reference TRBV15 and TRBJ2-5, the complete variable domain reads DAMVIQNPRYQVTQFGKPVTLSCSQTLNHNVMYWYQQKSSQAPKLLFHYYDKDFNNEADTPDNFQSRRPNTSFCFLDIRSPGLGDTAMYLCATSRDVQETQYFGPGTRLLVL.

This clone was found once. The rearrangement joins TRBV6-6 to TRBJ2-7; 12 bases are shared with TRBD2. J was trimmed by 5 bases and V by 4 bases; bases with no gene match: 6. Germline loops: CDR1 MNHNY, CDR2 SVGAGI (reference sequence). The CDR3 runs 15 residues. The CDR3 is CASSSSGRAADEQYF. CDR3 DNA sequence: TGTGCCAGCAGTTCTAGCGGGAGGGCCGCCGACGAGCAGTACTTC.

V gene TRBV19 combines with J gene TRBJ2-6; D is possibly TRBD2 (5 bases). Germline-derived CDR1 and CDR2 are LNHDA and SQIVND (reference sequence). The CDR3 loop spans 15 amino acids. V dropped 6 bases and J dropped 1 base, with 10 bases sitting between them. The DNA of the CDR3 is TGTGCCAGTAGAACCGTAGCGTCTGGGGCCAACGTCCTGACTTTC. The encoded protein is CASRTVASGANVLTF.

Written as DNA, the CDR3 is TGTGCCAGCAGCCGGGACAGGGCCCACGAGCAGTACTTC. Translating gives CASSRDRAHEQYF. The gene calls are TRBV5-6 and TRBJ2-7; 9 positions agree with TRBD1. Germline V gene lookup returns CDR1 SGHDT and CDR2 YYEEEE. The CDR3 runs to 13 residues. With V trimmed by 4 bases and J by 5 bases, 4 bases remained unmatched.